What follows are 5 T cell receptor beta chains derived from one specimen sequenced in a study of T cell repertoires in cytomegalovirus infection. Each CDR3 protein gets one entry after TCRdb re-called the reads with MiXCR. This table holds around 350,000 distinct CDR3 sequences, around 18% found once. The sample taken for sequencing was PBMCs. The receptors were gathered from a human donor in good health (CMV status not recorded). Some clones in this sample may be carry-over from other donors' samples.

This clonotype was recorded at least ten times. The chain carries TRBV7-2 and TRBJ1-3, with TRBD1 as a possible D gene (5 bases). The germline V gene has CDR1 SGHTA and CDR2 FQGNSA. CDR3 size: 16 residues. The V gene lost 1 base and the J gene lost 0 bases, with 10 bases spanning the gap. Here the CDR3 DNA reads TGTGCCAGCAGCTTAGTGGGGCAGGCCTCTGGAAACACCATATATTTT. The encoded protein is CASSLVGQASGNTIYF.

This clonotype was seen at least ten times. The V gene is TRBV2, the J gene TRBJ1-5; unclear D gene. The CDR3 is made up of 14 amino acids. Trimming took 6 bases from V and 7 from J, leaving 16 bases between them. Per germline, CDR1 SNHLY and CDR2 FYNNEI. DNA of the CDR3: TGTGCCAGCAGCTGGAGAGGGTTGAGGCAGCCCCAGCATTTT. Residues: CASSWRGLRQPQHF. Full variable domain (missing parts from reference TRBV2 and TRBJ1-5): EPEVTQTPSHQVTQMGQEVILRCVPISNHLYFYWYRQILGQKVEFLVSFYNNEISEKSEIFDDQFSVERPDGSNFTLKIRSTKLEDSAMYFCASSWRGLRQPQHFGDGTRLSIL.

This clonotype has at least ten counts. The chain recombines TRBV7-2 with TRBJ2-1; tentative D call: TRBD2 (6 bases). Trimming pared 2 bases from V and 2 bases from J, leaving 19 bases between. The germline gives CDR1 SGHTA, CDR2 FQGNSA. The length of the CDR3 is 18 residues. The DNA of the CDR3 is TGTGCCAGCAGCTTAAGGGCGATAGCGGCTGGGACCTACAATGAGCAGTTCTTC. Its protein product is CASSLRAIAAGTYNEQFF.

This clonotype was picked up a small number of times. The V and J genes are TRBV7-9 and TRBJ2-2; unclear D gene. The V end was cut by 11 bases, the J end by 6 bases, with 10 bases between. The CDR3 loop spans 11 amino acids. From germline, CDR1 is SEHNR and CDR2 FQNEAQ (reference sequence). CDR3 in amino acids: CAVNVPGELFF. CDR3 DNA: TGTGCCGTTAATGTCCCCGGGGAGCTGTTTTTT.

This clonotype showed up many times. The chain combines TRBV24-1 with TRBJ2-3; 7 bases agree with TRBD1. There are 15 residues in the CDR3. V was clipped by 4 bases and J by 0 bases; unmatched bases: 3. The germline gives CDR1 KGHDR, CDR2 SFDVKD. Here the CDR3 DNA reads TGTGCCACCAGTGAGATGGGACAGAGCACAGATACGCAGTATTTT. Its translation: CATSEMGQSTDTQYF.